This TCR beta chain was obtained from a study of T cell repertoires in cytomegalovirus infection. The wider study: HLA-C-restricted CMV epitopes, recently identified, and well-studied HLA-B-restricted ones were used by the study. Public TCR beta signatures marked donors with CMV infection and the matching HLA. Study conclusions and caveats: CMV-specific TCR beta clonotypes restricted by HLA-C dominated the ex vivo response.

For this clonotype: The antigen is not known.

Germline loops: CDR1 GTSNPN, CDR2 SVGIG (reference sequence). This CDR3 contains 14 residues. The V gene end was trimmed by 1 base and the J gene end by 9 bases; junction bases not matched to a gene: 7. TCRdb re-called the reads through MiXCR, storing one row per CDR3 protein. The data show around 500,000 distinct CDR3 sequences, about 42% seen once. The chain recombines TRBV30 with TRBJ2-1; 9 nucleotides match TRBD2. Sequencing used cultured PBMCs, obtained from culture after CMV antigen stimulation. The source is a human donor in good health (CMV status not recorded). Some clones in this sample may be carry-over from other donors' samples. This CDR3 reads CAWSGLAGSSEQFF. CDR3 DNA: TGTGCCTGGAGTGGTCTAGCGGGATCCTCTGAGCAGTTCTTC.